The rows below give T cell receptor beta chains drawn from one sample of a study of Graves' ophthalmopathy and Graves' hyperthyroidism. One entry per CDR3 protein, called by TCRdb with MiXCR from the multiplex PCR reads. The sample gives about 550,000 distinct CDR3 sequences, 35% to 40% of which show up once; around 4% is in the top ten. Input material: peripheral blood or thyroid tissue (not recorded which). These receptors were obtained from an adult man with Graves' hyperthyroidism. The CDR3 runs from the conserved cysteine through the conserved F or W. Fields, in order: D gene, clone size, J gene, V gene, CDR3 DNA, CDR3 protein. A D gene is named only where the DNA matches it firmly. Only part of the rows carry a size: once, few, many, or a class if the clone is expanded.

TRBD2	-	TRBJ2-7	TRBV20-1	TGCAGTGCTGAAATAGCGGGAGTCTCCTACGAGCAGTACTTC	CSAEIAGVSYEQYF
-	many	TRBJ1-5	TRBV12-3/TRBV12-4	TGTGCCAGCAGCGCGACTGATCAGCCCCAGCATTTT	CASSATDQPQHF
-	-	TRBJ2-1	TRBV7-8	TGTGCCAGCAGCCCCTACGCTTACAATGAGCAGTTCTTC	CASSPYAYNEQFF
TRBD1	many	TRBJ1-6	TRBV2	TGTGCCACCTTCCGGGACAGGGGAATGGCACCCCTCCACTTT	CATFRDRGMAPLHF
-	-	TRBJ2-5	TRBV4-2	TGTGCCAGCAGCCAAGATCTGGAGGGCAATACGGGAGAGACCCAGTACTTC	CASSQDLEGNTGETQYF
-	many	TRBJ2-5	TRBV20-1	TGCAGTGCTAGGGTAGATCAGCGCCCGGGAGAGACCCAGTACTTC	CSARVDQRPGETQYF
-	-	TRBJ2-2	TRBV2	TGTGCCAGCAGCCAAGCGGGCGTCGGCGGGGAGCTGTTTTTT	CASSQAGVGGELFF
-	few	TRBJ2-2	TRBV7-9	TGTGCCAGCAGCCTTACCCCCCAGGGCGGATACACCGGGGAGCTGTTTTTT	CASSLTPQGGYTGELFF
-	-	TRBJ2-5	TRBV6-6	TGTGCCAGCAGTTACTCTCTCGGCAGACAAGAGACCCAGTACTTC	CASSYSLGRQETQYF
TRBD1	-	TRBJ2-3	TRBV9	TGTGCCAGCAGGTCGGGGACAGGGCGGAACAAAGATACGCAGTATTTT	CASRSGTGRNKDTQYF
-	once	TRBJ2-7	TRBV7-8	TGTGCCAGCAGCGTACCCCGGGACCTCTACGAGCAGTACTTC	CASSVPRDLYEQYF
-	-	TRBJ2-7	TRBV19	TGTGCCAGTAGTGACCAGGTCCCCTCCTACGAGCAGTACTTC	CASSDQVPSYEQYF
TRBD1	-	TRBJ2-7	TRBV29-1	TGCAGCGTGGCCGGGACAGGCTACTCCTACGAGCAGTACTTC	CSVAGTGYSYEQYF
-	many	TRBJ1-2	TRBV7-2	TGTGCCAGCAGCTTGGCGACAGGATCGGGTGGCTACACCTTC	CASSLATGSGGYTF
-	many	TRBJ1-1	TRBV13	TGTGCCAGCAGTCCCGGGGGTACGAACACTGAAGCTTTCTTT	CASSPGGTNTEAFF
-	many	TRBJ1-5	TRBV9	TGTGCCAGCAGCGTCGGGACGGCCAATCAGCCCCAGCATTTT	CASSVGTANQPQHF
-	many	TRBJ1-1	TRBV20-1	TGCAGTGCTGGGGAAACAGGGAATAGCCCTGAAGCTTTCTTT	CSAGETGNSPEAFF
-	few	TRBJ1-1	TRBV12-5	TGTGCTAGTGGTAAGGGGTTAGGGAACACTGAAGCTTTCTTT	CASGKGLGNTEAFF
-	many	TRBJ1-2	TRBV25-1	TGTGCCAGCAGTGAAACAGGGATGACCTATGGCTACACCTTC	CASSETGMTYGYTF
-	few	TRBJ1-3	TRBV3-1	TGTGCCAGCAGCCCACCCAGGGGACGCAGGGGAAACACCATATATTTT	CASSPPRGRRGNTIYF
-	-	TRBJ2-1	TRBV5-1	TGCGCCAGCAGCTTACGGGGGCCCTACAATGAGCAGTTCTTC	CASSLRGPYNEQFF
TRBD1	-	TRBJ2-3	TRBV2	TGTGCCAGCAGCGCGGACAGGGGGCTTGGAGATACGCAGTATTTT	CASSADRGLGDTQYF
-	few	TRBJ1-6	TRBV12-5	TGTGCTAGTGGTTTTACCCCAAGAGAATACTATAATTCACCCCTCCACTTT	CASGFTPREYYNSPLHF
-	-	TRBJ1-6	TRBV20-1	TGCAGTGCTAGGAGCAGCCTCTATAATTCACCCCTCCACTTT	CSARSSLYNSPLHF